Following are 21 T cell receptor beta chains from one sample sequenced in a study of T cell clonality in common variable immunodeficiency. Produced via immunoSEQ multiplex PCR; TCRdb's table is partial and in-frame only. The specimen has about 74,000 clones, none found just once. The specimen sequenced was peripheral blood mononuclear cells. These receptor sequences come from a person aged 18 to 75 in good health.

This clone was seen at least ten times. The missing CDR3 end, 3 residues past where the read stops, is filled in from the germline J gene. The chain is built from TRBV7-9 and TRBJ2-3; 10 nucleotides line up with TRBD1. This CDR3 has 15 amino acids. CDR1 is SEHNR and CDR2 is FQNEAQ in the germline V gene (reference sequence). Trimming at V came to 5 bases and at J to 3 bases, leaving 5 bases not matched to a gene. The CDR3 spells CASSNSGQGTDTQYF. The CDR3 bases that were read are TGTGCCAGCAGCAATTCGGGACAGGGGACAGATACG.

This clone was detected ten times or more. The read comes to an end 3 residues before the CDR3 does, leaving the germline J gene to fill in the end. The chain employs TRBV5-1 and TRBJ2-5, with D possibly being TRBD1 or TRBD2 (6 bases each). Germline CDR1 is SGHRS and CDR2 is YFSETQ. Trimming cost V 3 bases and J 1 base, with 10 bases left between them. CDR3 length equals 14 residues. CDR3 DNA (partial): TGCGCCAGCAGCTGGGAGGACAGCCAAGAGACC. This sequence encodes CASSWEDSQET. The full-length CDR3 reads as CASSWEDSQETQYF.

This clone was detected many times. The DNA ends 3 residues before the CDR3 does, and the rest of the CDR3 is filled in from the germline J gene. V usage is TRBV7-3 and J usage is TRBJ2-3; D uncertain. The V gene lost 5 bases and the J gene lost 6 bases, with 9 bases spanning the gap. The CDR3 spans 12 residues. Germline loops: CDR1 SGHTA, CDR2 FQGTGA. CDR3 sequence: CASSATRDTQYF. The CDR3 bases that were read are TGTGCCAGCAGCGCTACCCGCGATACG.

In this sample, this clone turned up many times. Coverage ceases 3 residues before the CDR3 finishes, and the germline J gene fills in the end. The chain recombines TRBV7-9 with TRBJ2-1, with 12 bases that match TRBD2. CDR1 is SEHNR and CDR2 is FQNEAQ in the germline V gene (reference sequence). This CDR3 is built from 15 residues. V trimming: 2 bases; J trimming: 8 bases; junction bases outside the gene matches: 4. CDR3 sequence reads: CASSLLAGGGDEQFF. The sequenced CDR3 bases are TGTGCCAGCAGCTTACTAGCGGGAGGGGGGGATGAG.

Comments on this clone: The read falls 3 residues short of the CDR3 end, and the missing part is taken from the germline J gene. V and J are TRBV20-1 and TRBJ2-7; TRBD2 matches at 11 bases. The CDR3 runs to 15 residues. Trimming cost V 6 bases and J 3 bases; bases outside gene matches: 10. Germline assignment: CDR1 DFQATT and CDR2 SNEGSKA (reference sequence). The CDR3: CSAKGTSGVGYEQYF. The part of the CDR3 DNA that was read is TGCAGTGCAAAGGGGACTAGCGGCGTTGGCTACGAG.

This clone was seen at least ten times. Sequencing ends 3 residues short of the CDR3 end; the germline J gene provides the rest. The chain joins TRBV7-6 to TRBJ2-1; a weak D match, TRBD2 (6 bases). This CDR3 region has 17 residues. V lost 5 bases and J lost 0, with 17 bases in between. CDR1 is SGHVS, CDR2 FNYEAQ, per germline. CDR3 bases read: TGTGCCAGCAGCGCCTCTGCGGGGTCCAGCTCCTACAATGAG. Protein sequence: CASSASAGSSSYNE. The complete CDR3 reads CASSASAGSSSYNEQFF.

In its sample, this clone was seen many times. The read is 3 residues too short to cover the CDR3 end, so that end is filled in from the germline J gene. The rearrangement uses TRBV20-1 and TRBJ1-1; tentative D call: TRBD1 (6 bases). This CDR3 contains 13 residues. V gave up 2 bases and J gave up 5 bases, with 12 bases separating them. Per the germline V gene, CDR1 is DFQATT and CDR2 is SNEGSKA (reference sequence). The DNA read from the CDR3 is TGCAGTGCTAGAACCTCCCAGGGGACTGAA. This translates into CSARTSQGTE. The entire CDR3 protein is CSARTSQGTEAFF.

This clone was found many times. The CDR3 end is not reached by the read, which stops 3 residues before it; the germline J gene fills it in. The chain combines TRBV5-1 with TRBJ2-3; D may be TRBD1 (6 bases). From germline, CDR1 is SGHRS and CDR2 YFSETQ. V shed 2 bases and J shed 2 bases, with 15 bases lying between them. The CDR3 runs 16 residues. The CDR3 here is CASSFSGTPHTDTQYF. CDR3 DNA, as far as it was read: TGCGCCAGCAGCTTTTCCGGGACACCCCACACAGATACG.

This clone was seen ten or more times. At one of its ends the junction is not consistent with the germline gene, which may arise from a read error. The CDR3 goes on 3 residues after the read ends, and that part is filled in from the germline J gene. J is TRBJ2-7 and V is TRBV4-2, with D maybe TRBD2 (6 bases). This CDR3 spans 16 amino acids. CDR1 and CDR2 (germline): LGHNA, YNFKEQ. The CDR3 DNA, read in part, is TGCGCCAGCAGCCAAGATTGGCTGGGGGGTCACTACGAG. Its translation is CASSQDWLGGHYE. The entire CDR3 is CASSQDWLGGHYEQYF.

In its sample, this clone was seen many times. Read coverage stops 3 residues before the CDR3 terminus; the germline J gene supplies the remainder. The chain has TRBV6-1 and TRBJ1-2; TRBD1 matches at 7 bases. The CDR3 runs 16 residues. Losses at the gene ends were 4 bases for V and 2 bases for J; bases not matched to a gene: 10. Germline CDR1 is MNHNS and CDR2 is SASEGT. The covered CDR3 bases are TGTGCCAGCAGTGGTACACCGGGACAGATGAACTATGGC. Amino acid sequence: CASSGTPGQMNYG. The full CDR3 protein is CASSGTPGQMNYGYTF.

Many counts were recorded for this clone. The read comes to an end 3 residues before the CDR3 does, leaving the germline J gene to fill in the end. V is TRBV5-1 and J is TRBJ1-2; a possible D gene is TRBD1 (5 bases). V lost 0 bases and J 7 bases, leaving 10 bases between the germline ends. This CDR3 region has 13 residues. Germline CDR1 and CDR2: SGHRS and YFSETQ. The covered CDR3 bases are TGCGCCAGCAGCTTGGGAGGGGCAGGTGGC. Its protein is CASSLGGAGG. The complete CDR3 sequence is CASSLGGAGGYTF.

This clone was detected many times. The read ends 3 residues early relative to the CDR3; the germline J gene fills the gap. The chain has TRBV7-2 and TRBJ1-5, with 12 bases identical to TRBD1. Per the germline V gene, CDR1 is SGHTA and CDR2 is FQGNSA. This CDR3 is built from 15 residues. Trimming took 5 bases from V and 5 from J; bases not matched to a gene: 4. The CDR3: CASSPGTGGYQPQHF. The part of the CDR3 DNA that was read is TGTGCCAGCAGCCCCGGGACAGGGGGCTATCAGCCC.

This clone was counted ten times or more. The read comes to an end 3 residues before the CDR3 does, leaving the germline J gene to fill in the end. The chain employs TRBV5-1 and TRBJ1-1; 9 positions match TRBD1. CDR3 size: 16 residues. CDR1 and CDR2 from the germline V gene are SGHRS and YFSETQ. The ends lost 5 bases at V and 3 bases at J; junction bases unmatched: 11. The CDR3: CASRPNTGGTDTEAFF. The sequenced CDR3 bases are TGCGCCAGCAGACCCAATACAGGGGGCACGGACACTGAA. Full variable domain (missing parts from reference TRBV5-1 and TRBJ1-1): KAGVTQTPRYLIKTRGQQVTLSCSPISGHRSVSWYQQTPGQGLQFLFEYFSETQRNKGNFPGRFSGRQFSNSRSEMNVSTLELGDSALYLCASRPNTGGTDTEAFFGQGTRLTVV.

The sample holds many counts of this clone. The read ends 3 residues before the CDR3 terminus; that terminus is restored from the germline J gene. V and J are TRBV20-1 and TRBJ2-1, with 9 bases identical to TRBD2. The germline CDR1 and CDR2 sequences are DFQATT and SNEGSKA (reference sequence). V dropped 0 bases and J dropped 3; count of bases not matched to a gene: 12. The CDR3 contains 18 residues. CDR3: CSARDQALAGRFYNEQFF. CDR3 DNA, as far as it was read: TGCAGTGCTAGAGATCAGGCCCTAGCGGGAAGATTCTACAATGAG.

The sample holds many counts of this clone. The CDR3 end is not reached by the read, which stops 3 residues before it; the germline J gene fills it in. This chain connects TRBV18 to TRBJ1-5; 9 bases align to TRBD1. The CDR3 spans 15 residues. The germline V gene encodes CDR1 KGHSH and CDR2 LQKENI. V lost 6 bases and J lost 1; bases outside the gene matches: 4. The DNA read from the CDR3 is TGTGCCAGCTCGCAACAGGGGGCGAGCAATCAGCCC. It is translated as CASSQQGASNQP. The CDR3, in full, reads CASSQQGASNQPQHF.

This clone was counted at least ten times. Mismatch with germline at one junction end may stem from a read error. The missing CDR3 end, 3 residues past where the read stops, is filled in from the germline J gene. V and J are TRBV4-2 and TRBJ2-1, with D tentatively TRBD2 (5 bases). Germline CDR1 reads LGHNA; CDR2 reads YNFKEQ. This CDR3 is 16 amino acids long. The CDR3 loop reads CASSQESRGYYNEQFF. CDR3 DNA (partial): TGCGCCAGCAGCCAAGAGTCACGAGGGTACTACAATGAG.

This clone has ten or more counts. One end of the junction fails to match germline, which may point to a read error. Coverage ceases 3 residues before the CDR3 finishes, and the germline J gene fills in the end. V is TRBV7-7 and J is TRBJ2-5; 7 positions agree with TRBD1. CDR3 length: 15 residues. CDR1 is SSHAT and CDR2 is FNYEAQ in the germline V gene (reference sequence). The sequenced CDR3 bases are TGTGCTAGCAGCATAAACAGGGGAGTAGGAGAGACC. Translating gives CASSINRGVGET. The whole CDR3 protein reads CASSINRGVGETQYF.

This clone was recorded many times. Read coverage stops 3 residues before the CDR3 terminus; the germline J gene supplies the remainder. The chain employs TRBV19 and TRBJ1-2, with D perhaps matching TRBD1 (6 bases). Germline V gives CDR1 LNHDA, CDR2 SQIVND (reference sequence). The CDR3 runs 15 residues. CDR3 sequence: CASSILMRDTGGYTF. The sequenced part of the CDR3 DNA is TGTGCCAGTAGTATACTAATGCGGGACACCGGGGGC.

This clone was seen repeatedly, ten times or more. Sequencing ends 3 residues short of the CDR3 end; the germline J gene provides the rest. This sequence joins TRBV30 and TRBJ2-5; the D is unclear. CDR3 length equals 11 residues. Looked up from germline, CDR1 is GTSNPN and CDR2 is SVGIG (reference sequence). The ends were cut back, 1 base at V and 5 bases at J, with 5 bases in the middle. CDR3 loop: CAWSGLETQYF. The sequenced CDR3 bases are TGTGCCTGGAGTGGGCTGGAGACC. The full variable domain, rest sourced from reference TRBV30 and TRBJ2-5, is SQTIHQWPATLVQPVGSPLSLECTVEGTSNPNLYWYRQAAGRGLQLLFYSVGIGQISSEVPQNLSASRPQDRQFILSSKKLLLSDSGFYLCAWSGLETQYFGPGTRLLVL.

This clone was detected ten times or more. The read terminates 3 residues before the CDR3 end, so the remaining end is supplied by the germline J gene. The rearrangement links TRBV4-1 to TRBJ2-1, with 10 bases aligning to TRBD1. After removal of 8 bases from V and 9 bases from J, the junction contained 10 bases not matched to a gene. The germline V gene has CDR1 MGHRA and CDR2 YSYEKL. The CDR3 totals 14 residues. CDR3 protein: CASRGTGAEGEQFF. The CDR3 DNA, read in part, is TGCGCCAGCCGGGGGACAGGGGCGGAGGGTGAG.

At least ten counts were recorded for this clone. A read error may account for a junction end that differs from germline. The read falls 3 residues short of the CDR3 end, and the missing part is taken from the germline J gene. The chain links TRBV4-2 to TRBJ2-3; TRBD2 aligns across 12 bases. The CDR3 totals 14 residues. The germline V gene has CDR1 LGHNA and CDR2 YNFKEQ. The CDR3 here is CASSQGTSGDTQYF. The covered CDR3 bases are TGCGCCAGCAGCCAGGGGACTAGCGGGGATACG.